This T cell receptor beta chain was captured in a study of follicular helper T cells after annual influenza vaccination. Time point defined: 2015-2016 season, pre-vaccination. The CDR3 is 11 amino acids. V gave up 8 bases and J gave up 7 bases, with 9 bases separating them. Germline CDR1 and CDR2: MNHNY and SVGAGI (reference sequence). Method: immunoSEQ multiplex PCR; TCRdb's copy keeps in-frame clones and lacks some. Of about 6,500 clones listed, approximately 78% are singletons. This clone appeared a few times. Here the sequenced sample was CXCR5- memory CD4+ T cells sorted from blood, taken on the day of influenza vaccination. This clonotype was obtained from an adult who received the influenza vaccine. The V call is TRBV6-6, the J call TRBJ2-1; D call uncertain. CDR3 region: CASFQGNEQFF. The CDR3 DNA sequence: TGTGCCAGCTTTCAAGGGAATGAGCAGTTCTTC.